This TCR beta chain was sequenced for a study of identical twins. Notes on the study in general: Conclusions were based on cross-sectional statistical analysis, without following the same donors.

Trimming removed 5 bases at V and 0 bases at J, with 7 bases between. There are 13 residues in the CDR3. Many counts were recorded for this clonotype. Its antigen is as yet unknown. Template switching added a universal primer binding site, and final cDNA carried unique molecular identifiers. From the 5' RACE reads, TCRdb called clonotypes with MiXCR, one entry per CDR3 protein. Of about 220,000 distinct CDR3 sequences in the sample, roughly 7.5% were seen once. These same data were also listed under a study on yellow fever vaccine responses in identical twins.

The source material was memory (CD45RO+) T cells sorted from blood. This receptor was identified in a young woman in good health. The genes are TRBV12-3 or TRBV12-4 and TRBJ1-1; D is undetermined. CDR3 amino acids: CASSPTVNTEAFF. The DNA for the CDR3 is TGTGCCAGCAGTCCGACTGTGAACACTGAAGCTTTCTTT.